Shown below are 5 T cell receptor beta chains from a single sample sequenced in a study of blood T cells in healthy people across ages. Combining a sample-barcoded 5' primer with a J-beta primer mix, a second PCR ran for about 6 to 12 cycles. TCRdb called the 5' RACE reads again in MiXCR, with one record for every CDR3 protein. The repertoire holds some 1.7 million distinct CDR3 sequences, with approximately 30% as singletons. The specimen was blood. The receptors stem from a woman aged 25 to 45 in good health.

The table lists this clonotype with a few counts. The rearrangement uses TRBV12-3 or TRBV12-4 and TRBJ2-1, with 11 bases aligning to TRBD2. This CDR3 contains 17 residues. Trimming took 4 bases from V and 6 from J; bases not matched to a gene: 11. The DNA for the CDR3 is TGTGCCAGCAGTTCCAGAGAACTAGCGGGAGTTCGCAATGAGCAGTTCTTC. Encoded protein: CASSSRELAGVRNEQFF.

Here the CDR3 DNA reads TGCGCCAGCAGACTGAAACCCGGGACAGGGGACACAGATACGCAGTATTTT. Amino acid sequence: CASRLKPGTGDTDTQYF. J is TRBJ2-3 and V is TRBV10-2; 10 bases map to TRBD1. Germline assignment: CDR1 WSHSY and CDR2 SAAADI. Germline trimming cut 6 bases from V and 2 bases from J; bases unmatched to any gene: 11. The CDR3 is made up of 17 amino acids.

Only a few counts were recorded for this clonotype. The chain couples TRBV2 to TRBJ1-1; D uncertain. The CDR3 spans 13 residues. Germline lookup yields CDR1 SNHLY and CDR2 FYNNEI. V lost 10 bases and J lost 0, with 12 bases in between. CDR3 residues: CATTGSLNTEAFF. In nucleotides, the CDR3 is TGTGCCACCACGGGCAGTTTGAACACTGAAGCTTTCTTT.

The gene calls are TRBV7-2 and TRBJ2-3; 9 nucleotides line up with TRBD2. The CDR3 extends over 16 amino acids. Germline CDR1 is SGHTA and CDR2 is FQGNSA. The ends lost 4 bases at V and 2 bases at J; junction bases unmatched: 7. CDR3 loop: CASSSCLAGPTDTQYF. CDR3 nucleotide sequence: TGTGCCAGCAGCTCCTGCCTAGCGGGGCCCACAGATACGCAGTATTTT.

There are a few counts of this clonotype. CDR3 coding DNA: TGTGCCAGCAGCTCCAAAGACAGGTTTTATGAGCAGTTCTTC. Translated: CASSSKDRFYEQFF. The chain combines TRBV7-9 with TRBJ2-1; D perhaps matches TRBD1 (6 bases). Germline CDR1 SEHNR, CDR2 FQNEAQ (reference sequence). This CDR3 contains 14 residues. V was trimmed by 4 bases and J by 8 bases, leaving 15 bases between them. The whole variable domain, remainder taken from reference TRBV7-9 and TRBJ2-1, is DTGVSQNPRHKITKRGQNVTFRCDPISEHNRLYWYRQTLGQGPEFLTYFQNEAQLEKSRLLSDRFSAERPKGSFSTLEIQRTEQGDSAMYLCASSSKDRFYEQFFGPGTRLTVL.